Listed below are T cell receptor beta chains from one sample, sequenced in a study of blood T cell repertoires in COVID-19. Profiled with immunoSEQ multiplex PCR; TCRdb holds only in-frame clones, not every one. This sample has around 400,000 clones, with approximately 91% found just once. The sequencing input was PBMCs or T cells enriched from blood (not recorded which). These TCRs come from a woman aged 18-29 years who had been exposed to COVID-19. CDR3s include the opening cysteine and the closing phenylalanine or tryptophan. D genes are given only for firm matches. Not every row has a clone size; where given, it reads once, few, many or a size class.

CDR3nt	CDR3aa	d_gene	abundance	v_gene	j_gene	len
TGTGCCAGCAGCTCGGTCGGCAGGCGCTACGAGCAGTACTTC	CASSSVGRRYEQYF	NA	NA	TRBV7-8	TRBJ2-7	14
TGTGCCAGCAGAGCAGGGCTATCCTACGAGCAGTACTTC	CASRAGLSYEQYF	NA	once	TRBV28	TRBJ2-7	13
TGTGCCAGCAGCTTAGGACCAGGGGGCGATCAGCCCCAGCATTTT	CASSLGPGGDQPQHF	TRBD1	NA	TRBV13	TRBJ1-5	15
TGTGCCAGCTCACCAGAACAGGGGCCCGCCTCCTACGAGCAGTACTTC	CASSPEQGPASYEQYF	TRBD1	NA	TRBV18	TRBJ2-7	16
TGTGCCAGCAGCCCAACGACAGGGGCCACTGAAGCTTTCTTT	CASSPTTGATEAFF	TRBD1	NA	TRBV7-9	TRBJ1-1	14
TGTGCCAGCAGCCAAGAAACTAGACCCACCGGGGAGCTGTTTTTT	CASSQETRPTGELFF	NA	NA	TRBV4-2	TRBJ2-2	15
TGTGCCAGCAGTTATCCCGGGTTGAAACTGTTTTTT	CASSYPGLKLFF	NA	NA	TRBV6-2/TRBV6-3	TRBJ1-4	12
TGTGCCAGCAGCCCAGGGTATAGTGGGTACGAGCAGTACTTC	CASSPGYSGYEQYF	NA	NA	TRBV14	TRBJ2-7	14
TGCGCCAGCAGTGAGGGGACTTCGAACACTGAAGCTTTCTTT	CASSEGTSNTEAFF	NA	once	TRBV10-1	TRBJ1-1	14
TGTGCCAGCAGTGAAATTTACGGGGTTATAAGCTACGAGCAGTACTTC	CASSEIYGVISYEQYF	NA	NA	TRBV6-1	TRBJ2-7	16
TGTGCCAGCAGTTTTTTGACAGGGGCCAACTACGAGCAGTACTTC	CASSFLTGANYEQYF	TRBD1	NA	TRBV27	TRBJ2-7	15
TGCAGTGCTGCCAGGGATACGCAGTATTTT	CSAARDTQYF	NA	NA	TRBV20-1	TRBJ2-3	10
TGTGCCAGCAGTTTCACAACATCCAGGTTTTATCCCGGGGAGCTGTTTTTT	CASSFTTSRFYPGELFF	NA	few	TRBV27	TRBJ2-2	17
TGTGCCACCAGTGATCCCCGACAGGGGAGTGGAAACACCATATATTTT	CATSDPRQGSGNTIYF	TRBD1	NA	TRBV24-1	TRBJ1-3	16
TGTGCCAGCAGCTTAGTTGTTGGATTCGGGACCTACGAGCAGTACTTC	CASSLVVGFGTYEQYF	NA	NA	TRBV7-8	TRBJ2-7	16
TGTGCCAGCAGCCTCCTTGGAGCGGGGGTTTTATGGAATGAGCAGTTCTTC	CASSLLGAGVLWNEQFF	TRBD2	NA	TRBV7-2	TRBJ2-1	17
TGTGCCAGCAGCCCGCCGGGGACTAGCAGGGATGAGCAGTTCTTC	CASSPPGTSRDEQFF	TRBD2	NA	TRBV5-4	TRBJ2-1	15
TGTGCCAGCAGCACGACAGGGGACTCTGGAAACACCATATATTTT	CASSTTGDSGNTIYF	TRBD1	NA	TRBV9	TRBJ1-3	15
TGTGCCAGCAGTTCCAGCGGGCCGTCCTACGAGCAGTACTTC	CASSSSGPSYEQYF	NA	NA	TRBV28	TRBJ2-7	14
TGCGCCAGCAGTTCGACAGGGAGGTACTATGGCTACACCTTC	CASSSTGRYYGYTF	TRBD1	once	TRBV10-2	TRBJ1-2	14
TGTGCCAGCAGTCAAGCCGGGACAATCAATGAGCAGTTCTTC	CASSQAGTINEQFF	NA	NA	TRBV28	TRBJ2-1	14
TGTGCCAGCAGCCCCCCGGTACAGGGGCTCCACGAGCAGTACTTC	CASSPPVQGLHEQYF	TRBD1	NA	TRBV6-2/TRBV6-3	TRBJ2-7	15
TGCGCCAGCAGCTTGCTCCAACCGGGACAGGGCCGGGAAAAACTGTTTTTT	CASSLLQPGQGREKLFF	TRBD1	NA	TRBV5-1	TRBJ1-4	17
TGTGCCAGTAGTCGGAACTACCATACGTCCTACGAGCAGTACTTC	CASSRNYHTSYEQYF	NA	once	TRBV19	TRBJ2-7	15
TGTGCCAGCAGAGGACAGTACTATGGCTACACCTTC	CASRGQYYGYTF	NA	NA	TRBV6-5	TRBJ1-2	12
TGTGCCAGCAGTTACGGTCAGGGCAGGTACCAAGAGACCCAGTACTTC	CASSYGQGRYQETQYF	NA	NA	TRBV6-2/TRBV6-3	TRBJ2-5	16
TGCGCCAGCAGCCAAGATGGGTCCGGGGTCAACACCGGGGAGCTGTTTTTT	CASSQDGSGVNTGELFF	NA	NA	TRBV4-3	TRBJ2-2	17
TGTGCCAGCAGCGATCCGGGACAGGGGGGAGAGTATGAAAAACTGTTTTTT	CASSDPGQGGEYEKLFF	TRBD1	once	TRBV28	TRBJ1-4	17
TGTGCCAGCTCACCAGGCTGGCCGCGGGCCGGGGAGCTGTTTTTT	CASSPGWPRAGELFF	NA	NA	TRBV18	TRBJ2-2	15
TGTGCCATTACTAGGTTATCCGCCGGGGTCCCTGAAGCTTTCTTT	CAITRLSAGVPEAFF	NA	few	TRBV19	TRBJ1-1	15
TGTGCCAGCAACTACAACAATCAGCCCCAGCATTTT	CASNYNNQPQHF	NA	NA	TRBV6-5	TRBJ1-5	12
TGTGCCATCAGTGAGTCGGGCGTATACTACGAGCAGTACTTC	CAISESGVYYEQYF	NA	NA	TRBV10-3	TRBJ2-7	14
TGTGCCACCAGCATCCCAGGGCAAGAGACCCAGTACTTC	CATSIPGQETQYF	NA	NA	TRBV15	TRBJ2-5	13
TGTGCCAGCAGCGCGTCAGGGGGCGTTAACACTGAAGCTTTCTTT	CASSASGGVNTEAFF	TRBD1	NA	TRBV7-2	TRBJ1-1	15
TGCGCCAGCTACGCCGCACGTCGGAGCTCCTACGAGCAGTACTTC	CASYAARRSSYEQYF	NA	NA	TRBV5-1	TRBJ2-7	15
TGTGCCAGCAGCTTCCCAAAAGGGCAGGGGACGAATGGCTATGGCTACACCTTC	CASSFPKGQGTNGYGYTF	NA	NA	TRBV11-2	TRBJ1-2	18
TGTGCCAGTAGTATAAACGACGAAACAGGGAGAGGGAACACTGAAGCTTTCTTT	CASSINDETGRGNTEAFF	NA	NA	TRBV19	TRBJ1-1	18
TGTGCCAGCAGCTTGCAGGGGGCTATCCTCCAAGAGACCCAGTACTTC	CASSLQGAILQETQYF	TRBD1	NA	TRBV7-9	TRBJ2-5	16
TGTGCCAGCAGCCCCGGACTCCTCTCCTACAATGAGCAGTTCTTC	CASSPGLLSYNEQFF	NA	NA	TRBV11-2	TRBJ2-1	15
TGTGCCAGCAGTGACGTGGCGGGATCGTACGTAGATGAGCAGTTCTTC	CASSDVAGSYVDEQFF	NA	once	TRBV6-4	TRBJ2-1	16
TGCAGTGCTAGAACAGGGGAAGGCTACACCTTC	CSARTGEGYTF	TRBD1	NA	TRBV20-1	TRBJ1-2	11
TGCGCCAGCACCGGACTAGCGCGGTACGAGCAGTACTTC	CASTGLARYEQYF	TRBD2	NA	TRBV5-1	TRBJ2-7	13
TGTGCCAGCAGCTTGGAAGCCGGTAACACTGAAGCTTTCTTT	CASSLEAGNTEAFF	NA	NA	TRBV5-4	TRBJ1-1	14
TGTGCCAGCAGCCAAGGGGCTGGACAGGTCCTAGCTAACTATGGCTACACCTTC	CASSQGAGQVLANYGYTF	TRBD1	NA	TRBV4-2	TRBJ1-2	18
TGTGCCACCAGCAGAGATTATTCCAGCTCTGGGGCCAACGTCCTGACTTTC	CATSRDYSSSGANVLTF	NA	once	TRBV15	TRBJ2-6	17
TGTGCCAGCAGTTTATCGGCGACTGCCTCAATGGGGCAGTTCTTC	CASSLSATASMGQFF	NA	once	TRBV27	TRBJ2-1	15
TGTGCCAGCAGTCGGACAGCCTGGGGGGAGACCCAGTACTTC	CASSRTAWGETQYF	NA	once	TRBV2	TRBJ2-5	14
TGTGCCAGCAGTCCCTTGGGGGGGACCTCTAGGAGTGGCTACACCTTC	CASSPLGGTSRSGYTF	NA	NA	TRBV28	TRBJ1-2	16
TGTGCCAGCAGCGCAGGGGGCGGAAACACCATATATTTT	CASSAGGGNTIYF	TRBD1	NA	TRBV9	TRBJ1-3	13
TGTGCCAGCAGTGACTCGGTGACTAGCGAGGCCGGGGAGCTGTTTTTT	CASSDSVTSEAGELFF	TRBD2	NA	TRBV6-4	TRBJ2-2	16
TGTGCCGCCGGCGCAACCGGGACAGTCTCCTACGAGCAGTACTTC	CAAGATGTVSYEQYF	TRBD1	NA	TRBV3-1/TRBV3-2	TRBJ2-7	15
TGTGCCAGCAGCACCAACCCGGGACAGTCTAATGAAAAACTGTTTTTT	CASSTNPGQSNEKLFF	TRBD1	once	TRBV11-2	TRBJ1-4	16
TGCGCCAGCAGCCATATCGGGGAACGTCGGGGCTACACCTTC	CASSHIGERRGYTF	NA	NA	TRBV4-1	TRBJ1-2	14
TGTGCCAGCAGCTTGGGAAAAGCCTTCTCTGGAAACACCATATATTTT	CASSLGKAFSGNTIYF	NA	few	TRBV5-8	TRBJ1-3	16